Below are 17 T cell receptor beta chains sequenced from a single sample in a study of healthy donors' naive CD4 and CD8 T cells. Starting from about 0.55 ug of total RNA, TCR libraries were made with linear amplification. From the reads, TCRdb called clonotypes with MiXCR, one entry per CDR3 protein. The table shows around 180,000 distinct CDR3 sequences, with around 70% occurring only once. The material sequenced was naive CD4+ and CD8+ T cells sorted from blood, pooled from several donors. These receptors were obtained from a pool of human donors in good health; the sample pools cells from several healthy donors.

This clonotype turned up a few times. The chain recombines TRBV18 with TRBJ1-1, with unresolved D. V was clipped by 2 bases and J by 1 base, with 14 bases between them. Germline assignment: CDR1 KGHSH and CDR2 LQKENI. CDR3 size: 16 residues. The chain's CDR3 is CASSPLARGQNTEAFF. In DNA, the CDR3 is TGTGCCAGCTCACCATTGGCAAGAGGCCAGAACACTGAAGCTTTCTTT.

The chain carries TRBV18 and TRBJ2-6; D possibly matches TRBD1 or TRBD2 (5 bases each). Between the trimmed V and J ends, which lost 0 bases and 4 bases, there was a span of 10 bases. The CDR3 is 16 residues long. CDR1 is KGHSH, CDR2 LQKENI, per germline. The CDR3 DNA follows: TGTGCCAGCTCACCACCAGAAGGGACCGGGGCCAACGTCCTGACTTTC. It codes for CASSPPEGTGANVLTF.

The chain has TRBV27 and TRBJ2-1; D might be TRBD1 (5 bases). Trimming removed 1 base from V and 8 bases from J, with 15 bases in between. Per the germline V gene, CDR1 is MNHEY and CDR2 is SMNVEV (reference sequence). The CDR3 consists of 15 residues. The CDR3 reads CASSLWGYESDEQFF. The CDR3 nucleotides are TGTGCCAGCAGTTTATGGGGCTACGAGAGCGATGAGCAGTTCTTC.

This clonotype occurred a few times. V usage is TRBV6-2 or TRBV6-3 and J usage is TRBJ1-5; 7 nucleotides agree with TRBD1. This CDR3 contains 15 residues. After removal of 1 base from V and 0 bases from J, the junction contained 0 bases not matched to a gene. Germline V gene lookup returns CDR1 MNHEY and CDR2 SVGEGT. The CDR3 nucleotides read TGTGCCAGCAGTTACTACAGGGGTAGCAATCAGCCCCAGCATTTT. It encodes CASSYYRGSNQPQHF.

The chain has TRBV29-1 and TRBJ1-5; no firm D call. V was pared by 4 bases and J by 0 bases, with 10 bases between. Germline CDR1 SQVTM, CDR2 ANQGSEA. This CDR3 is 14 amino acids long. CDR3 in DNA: TGCAGCGTTGTAGGGCAGGATAGCAATCAGCCCCAGCATTTT. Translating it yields CSVVGQDSNQPQHF.

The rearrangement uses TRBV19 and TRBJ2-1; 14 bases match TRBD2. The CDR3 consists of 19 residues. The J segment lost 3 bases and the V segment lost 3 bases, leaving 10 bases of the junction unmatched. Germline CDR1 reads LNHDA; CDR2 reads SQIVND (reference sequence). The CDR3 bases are TGTGCCAGTAGTATTCCGGGACTAGCGGGAGTCATAAGCTACAATGAGCAGTTCTTC. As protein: CASSIPGLAGVISYNEQFF. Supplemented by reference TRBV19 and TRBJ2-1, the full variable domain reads DGGITQSPKYLFRKEGQNVTLSCEQNLNHDAMYWYRQDPGQGLRLIYYSQIVNDFQKGDIAEGYSVSREKKESFPLTVTSAQKNPTAFYLCASSIPGLAGVISYNEQFFGPGTRLTVL.

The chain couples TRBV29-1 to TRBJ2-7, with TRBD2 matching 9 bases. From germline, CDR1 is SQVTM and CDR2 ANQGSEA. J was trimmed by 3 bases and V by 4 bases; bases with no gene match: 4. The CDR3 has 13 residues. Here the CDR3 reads CSVVVAGDYEQYF. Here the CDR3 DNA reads TGCAGCGTTGTAGTAGCGGGAGACTACGAGCAGTACTTC.

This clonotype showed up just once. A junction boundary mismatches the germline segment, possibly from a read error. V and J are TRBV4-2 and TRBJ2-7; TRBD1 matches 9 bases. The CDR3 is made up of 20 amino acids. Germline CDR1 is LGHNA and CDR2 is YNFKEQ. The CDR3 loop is CAGSQDRAGRQTGGKDEQYF. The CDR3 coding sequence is TGTGCCGGCAGCCAAGATAGAGCCGGCCGGCAAACAGGGGGCAAGGACGAGCAGTACTTC.

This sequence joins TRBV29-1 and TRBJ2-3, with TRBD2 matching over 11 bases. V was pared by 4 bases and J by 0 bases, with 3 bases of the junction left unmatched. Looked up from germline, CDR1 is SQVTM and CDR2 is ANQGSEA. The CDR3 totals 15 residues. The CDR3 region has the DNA TGCAGCGTTGGGGGACTAGCGGATAGCACAGATACGCAGTATTTT. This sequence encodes CSVGGLADSTDTQYF.

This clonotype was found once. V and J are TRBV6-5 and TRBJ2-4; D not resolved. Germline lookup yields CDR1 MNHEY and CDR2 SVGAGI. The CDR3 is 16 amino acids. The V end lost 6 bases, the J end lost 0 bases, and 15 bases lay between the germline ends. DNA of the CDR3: TGTGCCAGCAGGGAGTGGAGCTCCTTAGCCAAAAACATTCAGTACTTC. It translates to CASREWSSLAKNIQYF.

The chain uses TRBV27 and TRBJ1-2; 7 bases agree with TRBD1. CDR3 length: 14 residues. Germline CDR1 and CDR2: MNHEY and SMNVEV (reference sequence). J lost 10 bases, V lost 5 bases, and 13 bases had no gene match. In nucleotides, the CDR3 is TGTGCCAGCAGTACCCATCCTGGGACAGAGATCTACACCTTC. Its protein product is CASSTHPGTEIYTF.

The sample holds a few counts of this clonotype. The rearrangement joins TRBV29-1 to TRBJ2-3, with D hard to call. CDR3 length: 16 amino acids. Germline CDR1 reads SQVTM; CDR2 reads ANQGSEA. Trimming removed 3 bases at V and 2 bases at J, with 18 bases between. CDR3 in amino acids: CSVEGYTGPHTDTQYF. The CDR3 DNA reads TGCAGCGTTGAGGGTTACACCGGCCCACACACAGATACGCAGTATTTT.

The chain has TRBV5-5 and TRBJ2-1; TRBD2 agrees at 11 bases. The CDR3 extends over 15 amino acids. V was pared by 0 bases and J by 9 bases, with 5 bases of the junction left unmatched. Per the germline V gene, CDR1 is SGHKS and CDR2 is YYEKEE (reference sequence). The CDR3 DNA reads TGTGCCAGCAGCTTGGGGCTAGCGGGAGGAACTGAGCAGTTCTTC. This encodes CASSLGLAGGTEQFF.

The CDR3 sequence is CSVGGLPYEQYF. The CDR3, as DNA: TGCAGCGTTGGCGGACTTCCCTACGAGCAGTACTTC. The chain has TRBV29-1 and TRBJ2-7, with D possibly being TRBD2 (5 bases). Germline-derived CDR1 and CDR2 are SQVTM and ANQGSEA. This CDR3 region has 12 residues. The V gene lost 4 bases and the J gene lost 2 bases, with 9 bases spanning the gap.

CDR3 DNA sequence: TGTGCCATAAGAAACGACAGGGAGAACTATGGCTACACCTTC. Protein product: CAIRNDRENYGYTF. The gene calls are TRBV10-3 and TRBJ1-2, with 7 bases that match TRBD1. The CDR3 is made up of 14 amino acids. Germline V CDR1 and CDR2: ENHRY, SYGVKD. Germline trimming cut 9 bases from V and 2 bases from J; bases unmatched to any gene: 9.

DNA for the CDR3: TGTGCCATCAGTCGGGGACAGGGGGCGTACAATGAGCAGTTCTTC. Its translation is CAISRGQGAYNEQFF. The genes are TRBV10-3 and TRBJ2-1; 12 nucleotides agree with TRBD1. Germline V CDR1 and CDR2: ENHRY, SYGVKD. This CDR3 contains 15 residues. Unmatched junction bases numbered 3, after V lost 5 bases and J lost 4 bases.

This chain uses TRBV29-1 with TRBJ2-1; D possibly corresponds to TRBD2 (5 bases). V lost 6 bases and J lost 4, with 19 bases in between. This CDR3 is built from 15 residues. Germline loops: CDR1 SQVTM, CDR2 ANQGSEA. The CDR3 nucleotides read TGCAGCGTCTCCGAGGGCAGACAAAGGTACAATGAGCAGTTCTTC. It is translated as CSVSEGRQRYNEQFF.